This T cell receptor beta chain was captured by sequencing in a study of blood T cell repertoires in COVID-19. Overall study: Specimens from acute and convalescent COVID-19 originated in the United States, Italy and Spain. In each case, the material was cDNA or gDNA derived from T cells, B-cell-depleted T cells, or PBMCs.

The CDR3 loop spans 16 amino acids. The germline gives CDR1 MDHEN, CDR2 SYDVKM. V shed 6 bases and J shed 3 bases, with 20 bases lying between them. In the study's own analysis: Estimates of nucleated cell counts were drawn from the amplification of reference gene primers. TCRdb's copy holds only in-frame clones and misses some; the assay was immunoSEQ multiplex PCR. V and J calls and clone size are given by that table; D and trimming were obtained from the DNA. This sample has roughly 250,000 clones, with approximately 80% found just once. Sequenced: peripheral blood. V gene TRBV28 combines with J gene TRBJ1-2, with a possible D match to TRBD1 (6 bases). The sequence was obtained from a woman aged 80 or over with acute or convalescent COVID-19. For the CDR3, the DNA is TGTGCCAGCAGCCTTGGTGGGGCCAGGGGCGACTATGGCTACACCTTC. Protein: CASSLGGARGDYGYTF.